Listed below are T cell receptor beta chains from one sample, sequenced in a study of cytomegalovirus exposure and HLA in healthy donors. Profiling relied on immunoSEQ multiplex PCR, and the TCRdb table lists in-frame clones only, not all of them. The data hold 150,000 to 160,000 clones, with approximately 80% observed a single time. Sequencing used PBMCs. These receptors came from a woman aged 40 to 50 in good health and CMV-seropositive. CDR3s include the opening cysteine and the closing phenylalanine or tryptophan. The D gene is left open where the match is weak. Expanded clones are given a class, and other clones once, few, many or no size at all.

j_gene: TRBJ2-3; abundance: NA; v_gene: TRBV30; d_gene: TRBD2; CDR3nt: TGTGCCTGGAATAGCGGGAACACAGATACGCAGTATTTT; CDR3aa: CAWNSGNTDTQYF
j_gene: TRBJ2-5; abundance: NA; v_gene: TRBV7-2; d_gene: NA; CDR3nt: TGTGCCAGCAGCTTTTTTGTGGGAGGACAAGAGACCCAGTACTTC; CDR3aa: CASSFFVGGQETQYF
j_gene: TRBJ1-1; abundance: NA; v_gene: TRBV4-1; d_gene: NA; CDR3nt: TGCGCCAGCGGATCAGGGGTCGTCACTGAAGCTTTCTTT; CDR3aa: CASGSGVVTEAFF
j_gene: TRBJ2-2; abundance: NA; v_gene: TRBV2; d_gene: TRBD1; CDR3nt: TGTGCCAGCAGTGAAGTGGCAGGGGGTACCGGGGAGCTGTTTTTT; CDR3aa: CASSEVAGGTGELFF
j_gene: TRBJ2-1; abundance: NA; v_gene: TRBV29-1; d_gene: NA; CDR3nt: TGCAGCGCCAAGCCAGGGCTAGAGCAGTTCTTC; CDR3aa: CSAKPGLEQFF
j_gene: TRBJ2-3; abundance: NA; v_gene: TRBV6-1; d_gene: NA; CDR3nt: TGTGCCAGCAGTGCGCAGGGGGGAAGCACAGATACGCAGTATTTT; CDR3aa: CASSAQGGSTDTQYF
j_gene: TRBJ2-7; abundance: NA; v_gene: TRBV29-1; d_gene: TRBD1; CDR3nt: TGCAGCGTTTTTGGGACAGGGACGTCCTCCTACGAGCAGTACTTC; CDR3aa: CSVFGTGTSSYEQYF
j_gene: TRBJ2-3; abundance: NA; v_gene: TRBV5-4; d_gene: TRBD2; CDR3nt: TGTGCCAGCAGCTTCGAACTAGCGGGAGGGGGAACAGATACGCAGTATTTT; CDR3aa: CASSFELAGGGTDTQYF
j_gene: TRBJ1-1; abundance: NA; v_gene: TRBV5-1; d_gene: TRBD1; CDR3nt: TGCGCCAGCAGCTCTTTGGAACAGGGGCTGGGGGCTGAAGCTTTCTTT; CDR3aa: CASSSLEQGLGAEAFF
j_gene: TRBJ2-7; abundance: NA; v_gene: TRBV2; d_gene: NA; CDR3nt: TGTGCCAGCAGCGCCTGGGGGCGCTCCTACGAGCAGTACTTC; CDR3aa: CASSAWGRSYEQYF
j_gene: TRBJ2-6; abundance: NA; v_gene: TRBV30; d_gene: NA; CDR3nt: TGTGCCTGGAGTGCTGTGCGGAGGGTCGCCTCTGGGGCCAACGTCCTGACTTTC; CDR3aa: CAWSAVRRVASGANVLTF
j_gene: TRBJ2-2; abundance: once; v_gene: TRBV7-6; d_gene: NA; CDR3nt: TGTGCCAGCAGCCTGACTATTAACACCGGGGAGCTGTTTTTT; CDR3aa: CASSLTINTGELFF
j_gene: TRBJ2-7; abundance: NA; v_gene: TRBV2; d_gene: NA; CDR3nt: TGTGCCAGCAGTGTCCTCGGACAAATCTACGAGCAGTACTTC; CDR3aa: CASSVLGQIYEQYF
j_gene: TRBJ1-3; abundance: few; v_gene: TRBV28; d_gene: NA; CDR3nt: TGTGCCACCGTTGCAACATCGAACACCATATATTTT; CDR3aa: CATVATSNTIYF
j_gene: TRBJ2-2; abundance: NA; v_gene: TRBV27; d_gene: NA; CDR3nt: TGTGCCAGCAGTCGGGTAAACACCGGGGAGCTGTTTTTT; CDR3aa: CASSRVNTGELFF
j_gene: TRBJ2-7; abundance: NA; v_gene: TRBV6-1; d_gene: NA; CDR3nt: TGTGCCAGCAGTGAGATACAGGGCATTACCGAGCAGTACTTC; CDR3aa: CASSEIQGITEQYF
j_gene: TRBJ1-6; abundance: NA; v_gene: TRBV27; d_gene: NA; CDR3nt: TGTGCCAGCAGTCTGAAGACCAGGGTTGGCCGGGATAATTCACCCCTCCACTTT; CDR3aa: CASSLKTRVGRDNSPLHF
j_gene: TRBJ2-1; abundance: few; v_gene: TRBV30; d_gene: NA; CDR3nt: TGTGCCTGGAGTGAAGGTTGGGGGGATGGACGCGATGAGCAGTTCTTC; CDR3aa: CAWSEGWGDGRDEQFF
j_gene: TRBJ1-1; abundance: NA; v_gene: TRBV7-2; d_gene: NA; CDR3nt: TGTGCCAGCAGCTTAGGGCCGATTCCGAACACTGAAGCTTTCTTT; CDR3aa: CASSLGPIPNTEAFF
j_gene: TRBJ1-3; abundance: NA; v_gene: TRBV2; d_gene: TRBD1; CDR3nt: TGTGCCAGCAACCACAGGGGTTCTGGAAACACCATATATTTT; CDR3aa: CASNHRGSGNTIYF
j_gene: TRBJ2-1; abundance: NA; v_gene: TRBV4-1; d_gene: TRBD1; CDR3nt: TGCGCCAGCAGGCGCCCGGGACAGGGGCTTGATGAGCAGTTCTTC; CDR3aa: CASRRPGQGLDEQFF
j_gene: TRBJ2-3; abundance: few; v_gene: TRBV5-1; d_gene: NA; CDR3nt: TGCGCCAGCAGTCCCCGGAGGGGCGGTGCAGATACGCAGTATTTT; CDR3aa: CASSPRRGGADTQYF
j_gene: TRBJ2-2; abundance: NA; v_gene: TRBV7-9; d_gene: NA; CDR3nt: TGTGCCAGCAGCTTAGACGGGTTTAACACCGGGGAGCTGTTTTTT; CDR3aa: CASSLDGFNTGELFF
j_gene: TRBJ2-7; abundance: NA; v_gene: TRBV10-3; d_gene: TRBD2; CDR3nt: TGTGCCATCCAAGCGGGGGCGAGTTACGAGCAGTACTTC; CDR3aa: CAIQAGASYEQYF
j_gene: TRBJ2-7; abundance: NA; v_gene: TRBV5-1; d_gene: NA; CDR3nt: TGCGCCAGCAGCTTACCGGAGGTCTCCTACGAGCAGTACTTC; CDR3aa: CASSLPEVSYEQYF
j_gene: TRBJ2-1; abundance: NA; v_gene: TRBV6-6; d_gene: TRBD2; CDR3nt: TGTGCCAGCAGTTACGCCGGGACTAGCGGTGAGCAGTTCTTC; CDR3aa: CASSYAGTSGEQFF
j_gene: TRBJ2-7; abundance: once; v_gene: TRBV29-1; d_gene: NA; CDR3nt: TGCAGCGTTGAAAGGAGTGCCTCCGAGCAGTACTTC; CDR3aa: CSVERSASEQYF
j_gene: TRBJ2-5; abundance: few; v_gene: TRBV27; d_gene: TRBD2; CDR3nt: TGTGCCAGCACCTGGACTAGCGGGAGGGCCTTGGAGACCCAGTACTTC; CDR3aa: CASTWTSGRALETQYF
j_gene: TRBJ1-1; abundance: NA; v_gene: TRBV27; d_gene: NA; CDR3nt: TGTGCCAGCAGTTATCCAGGGTCTGAAGCTTTCTTT; CDR3aa: CASSYPGSEAFF
j_gene: TRBJ2-7; abundance: once; v_gene: TRBV2; d_gene: TRBD1; CDR3nt: TGTGCCAGCAGTGATGGGACAGGGCTCGAGCAGTACTTC; CDR3aa: CASSDGTGLEQYF
j_gene: TRBJ2-2; abundance: NA; v_gene: TRBV19; d_gene: NA; CDR3nt: TGTGCCAGTAGTATTAAGGACACCAACACCGGGGAGCTGTTTTTT; CDR3aa: CASSIKDTNTGELFF
j_gene: TRBJ2-1; abundance: NA; v_gene: TRBV18; d_gene: TRBD2; CDR3nt: TGTGCCAGCTCACCACCGGGGCTAGCGGACTTAAATGAGCAGTTCTTC; CDR3aa: CASSPPGLADLNEQFF
j_gene: TRBJ2-7; abundance: NA; v_gene: TRBV11-2; d_gene: NA; CDR3nt: TGTGCCAGCAGCCTCCGTGCACAGCGGAGCTCCTACGAGCAGTACTTC; CDR3aa: CASSLRAQRSSYEQYF
j_gene: TRBJ1-2; abundance: NA; v_gene: TRBV6-1; d_gene: TRBD1; CDR3nt: TGTGCCAGCAGTGAGACAGGGGCCTATGGCTACACCTTC; CDR3aa: CASSETGAYGYTF
j_gene: TRBJ2-7; abundance: NA; v_gene: TRBV7-2; d_gene: NA; CDR3nt: TGTGCCAGCAGCTTAGCGGGAGGTACGGGCGAGCAGTACTTC; CDR3aa: CASSLAGGTGEQYF
j_gene: TRBJ2-7; abundance: NA; v_gene: TRBV5-1; d_gene: TRBD2; CDR3nt: TGCGCCAGCAGCTTGCTCCAGGGCTCGGGGGGCGAGCAGTACTTC; CDR3aa: CASSLLQGSGGEQYF
j_gene: TRBJ2-1; abundance: NA; v_gene: TRBV7-9; d_gene: NA; CDR3nt: TGTGCCAGCAGCTTGCCTGTGGGCGGGCTCTCCTACAATGAGCAGTTCTTC; CDR3aa: CASSLPVGGLSYNEQFF
j_gene: TRBJ2-5; abundance: once; v_gene: TRBV5-1; d_gene: TRBD2; CDR3nt: TGCGCCAGCAGTCTCTCGGGAGCGGGAGTTCGGGAGACCCAGTACTTC; CDR3aa: CASSLSGAGVRETQYF
j_gene: TRBJ1-3; abundance: NA; v_gene: TRBV15; d_gene: NA; CDR3nt: TGTGCCACCAGCAGAGATTTGAGCCCTGGAAACACCATATATTTT; CDR3aa: CATSRDLSPGNTIYF
j_gene: TRBJ2-5; abundance: once; v_gene: TRBV7-7; d_gene: TRBD1; CDR3nt: TGTGCTAGCAGCTTGGACAGGGCGACAGAGACCCAGTACTTC; CDR3aa: CASSLDRATETQYF
j_gene: TRBJ2-7; abundance: NA; v_gene: TRBV9; d_gene: TRBD2; CDR3nt: TGTGCCAGCAGCGCGACTAGCGGGTCCTACGAGCAGTACTTC; CDR3aa: CASSATSGSYEQYF
j_gene: TRBJ2-5; abundance: NA; v_gene: TRBV4-1; d_gene: TRBD2; CDR3nt: TGCGCCAGCAGCCAAGGGGGGTTAGCGGGAGACGGCGTAGCGACCCAGTACTTC; CDR3aa: CASSQGGLAGDGVATQYF